Listed below are T cell receptor beta chains from one sample, sequenced in a study of T cells in Graves' hyperthyroidism and ophthalmopathy. TCRdb re-called the multiplex PCR reads through MiXCR, storing one row per CDR3 protein. The table shows more than 300,000 distinct CDR3 sequences, with around 13% occurring only once. Sequenced material: blood. These receptors all stem from a woman aged 18-29 years with Graves' hyperthyroidism. The CDR3 runs from the conserved cysteine through the conserved F or W. The D gene is left open where the match is weak. Only part of the rows carry a size: once, few, many, or a class if the clone is expanded.

clone_size | j_call | v_call | d_call | cdr3_nt | cdr3_aa
once | TRBJ1-5 | TRBV4-2 | - | TGTGCCAGCAGCCAAGATGGGAACAGACAATCAGCCCAGCATTTT | CASSQDGNRQSAQHF
many | TRBJ2-5 | TRBV7-3 | - | TGTGCCAGCAGCTTAATGGGGGGCCCTAGTGAGACCCAGTACTTC | CASSLMGGPSETQYF
many | TRBJ2-5 | TRBV20-1 | TRBD1 | TGCAGTGCTAGGGTGCAGGGGGTGGAGACCCAGTACTTC | CSARVQGVETQYF
many | TRBJ1-6 | TRBV11-2 | - | TGTGCCAGCAGCCCCCCCGGCCAAAATTCACCCCTCCACTTT | CASSPPGQNSPLHF
many | TRBJ1-1 | TRBV13 | - | TGTGCCAGCAGTTCAAGAAAGGTAGCCATGAACACTGAAGCTTTCTTT | CASSSRKVAMNTEAFF
- | TRBJ1-6 | TRBV7-8 | - | TGTGCCAGCAGCTTAGGGGCGCAGGGAGGTTCACCCCTCCACTTT | CASSLGAQGGSPLHF
- | TRBJ2-1 | TRBV10-3 | - | TGTGCCATCAGTGACAGGGGGAGGTACAATGAGCAGTTCTTC | CAISDRGRYNEQFF
few | TRBJ2-7 | TRBV6-1 | TRBD1 | TGTGCCACCCTCCCGGGACAGGGTACCTACGAGCAGTACTTC | CATLPGQGTYEQYF
many | TRBJ2-1 | TRBV29-1 | - | TGCAGCGTTGAAGAGGGCAGCATAAACTACAATGAGCAGTTCTTC | CSVEEGSINYNEQFF
- | TRBJ2-1 | TRBV12-3/TRBV12-4 | TRBD1 | TGTGCCAGCAGTAGCCGGGACAGGGGGATTGAGCAGTTCTTC | CASSSRDRGIEQFF
many | TRBJ2-3 | TRBV3-1 | - | TGTGCCAGCAGCCCCCAAGGGGGGGGCCCGTTTGATACGCAGTATTTT | CASSPQGGGPFDTQYF
- | TRBJ2-3 | TRBV9 | - | TGTGCCAGCAGCGTAGGTATAGGGGAGGCAGATACGCAGTATTTT | CASSVGIGEADTQYF
many | TRBJ2-7 | TRBV10-3 | TRBD1 | TGTGCCATCGGGACAGGGGGCACCTACGAGCAGTACTTC | CAIGTGGTYEQYF
few | TRBJ1-2 | TRBV6-1 | - | TGTGCCAGCCTAGGGACGGGTGGCTACACCTTC | CASLGTGGYTF
many | TRBJ2-7 | TRBV27 | TRBD1 | TGTGCCAGCAGTCAGCGACAGGGGTGGTACGAGCAGTACTTC | CASSQRQGWYEQYF
- | TRBJ1-3 | TRBV18 | - | TGTGCCAGCTCCTCGCTTGAGGGGCTCCGCTCCGACACCATATATTTT | CASSSLEGLRSDTIYF
many | TRBJ2-5 | TRBV12-3/TRBV12-4 | - | TGTGCCAGCAGTCCCTTCAGGGCTCCAGAGACCCAGTACTTC | CASSPFRAPETQYF
- | TRBJ1-1 | TRBV9 | - | TGTGCCAGCTCAGCAACGGGGCCGAACACTGAAGCTTTCTTT | CASSATGPNTEAFF
- | TRBJ2-6 | TRBV30 | - | TGTGCCTGGGGACGGGAGCCTGGGGCCAACGTCCTGACTTTC | CAWGREPGANVLTF
- | TRBJ1-2 | TRBV7-2 | - | TGTGCCAGCAGCTTAGACAGAGATAACTATGGCTACACCTTC | CASSLDRDNYGYTF
few | TRBJ2-5 | TRBV12-3/TRBV12-4 | - | TGTGCCAGCAGTTTAAGGTTTTTTCAAGAGACCCAGTACTTC | CASSLRFFQETQYF
many | TRBJ1-5 | TRBV2 | - | TGTGCCAGCAGTATTGGGGCAGATGGCAATCAGCCCCAGCATTTT | CASSIGADGNQPQHF
- | TRBJ2-4 | TRBV4-1 | TRBD2 | TGCGCCAGCAGCCATAAAAGCGGGGGTATCAGGGACATTCAGTACTTC | CASSHKSGGIRDIQYF
many | TRBJ1-6 | TRBV20-1 | - | TGCAGTGCTAGCTTCACCACAGACTATAATTCACCCCTCCACTTT | CSASFTTDYNSPLHF
many | TRBJ1-5 | TRBV6-1 | - | TGTGCCACCACGGGACATTATAGCAATCAGCCCCAGCATTTT | CATTGHYSNQPQHF